This T cell receptor beta chain was sequenced for a study of T cell responses to AZD1222 COVID-19 vaccine. To note about this clone: What it binds is not known.

V lost 2 bases to trimming and J lost 6 bases, with 4 bases between them. The CDR3 totals 12 residues. Germline V gene sequence: CDR1 SGHAT, CDR2 FQNNGV. TCRdb's table, derived via immunoSEQ multiplex PCR, lists solely in-frame clones and lacks some. The sample records fewer than 200,000 clones, about 86% being singletons. Study-wide findings and caveats: In the spike-specific TCR repertoire, nearly half reportedly target unmutated variant regions.

The chain carries TRBV11-2 and TRBJ1-4; D remains unclear. The sequence was collected from an adult who received the AZD1222 COVID-19 vaccine. This specimen consisted of peripheral blood, obtained 28 days after the second AZD1222 dose. The CDR3 spells CASSLQDEKLFF. The CDR3 region has the DNA TGTGCCAGCAGCTTACAGGATGAAAAACTGTTTTTT.